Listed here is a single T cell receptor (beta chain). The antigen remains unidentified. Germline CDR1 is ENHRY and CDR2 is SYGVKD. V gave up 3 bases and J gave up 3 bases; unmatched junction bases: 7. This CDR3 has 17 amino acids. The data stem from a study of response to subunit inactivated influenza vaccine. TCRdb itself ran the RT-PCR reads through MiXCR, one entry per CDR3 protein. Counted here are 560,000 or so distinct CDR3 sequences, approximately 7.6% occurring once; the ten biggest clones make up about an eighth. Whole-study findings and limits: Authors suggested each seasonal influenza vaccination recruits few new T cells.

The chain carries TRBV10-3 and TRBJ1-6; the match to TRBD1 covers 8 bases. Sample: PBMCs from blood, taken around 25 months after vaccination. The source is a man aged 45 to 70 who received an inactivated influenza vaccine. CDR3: CAISDLQGAVYNSPLHF. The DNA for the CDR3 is TGTGCCATCAGTGATCTGCAGGGGGCCGTCTATAATTCACCCCTCCACTTT.